The clone carrying this T cell receptor beta chain was observed once. The data are from a study of tumor-infiltrating lymphocytes in oesophageal squamous cell carcinoma. MiXCR, run by TCRdb on the PCR reads, gives a single entry per CDR3 protein. The data contain some 10,000 distinct CDR3 sequences, less than 70% of them seen just once; the ten biggest clones take up roughly a third. CDR1 and CDR2 (germline): SGHTA, FQGTGA. The CDR3 extends over 13 amino acids. V dropped 4 bases and J dropped 4 bases, with 7 bases sitting between them. The chain carries TRBV7-3 and TRBJ2-2; D call uncertain. The specimen sequenced was esophageal tumor tissue. This clonotype was obtained from a male donor with esophageal squamous cell carcinoma. The CDR3 region has the DNA TGTGCCAGCAGCTCCTATGGCACCGGGGAGCTGTTTTTT. Its protein is CASSSYGTGELFF.